The clone carrying this TCR beta chain was detected a few times. This entry belongs to a study of identical twins. The germline CDR1 and CDR2 sequences are SGDLS and YYNGEE. The trim removed 0 bases at V and 4 bases at J, leaving 17 bases unmatched. The CDR3 is 20 amino acids. Using its own MiXCR run on the 5' RACE reads, TCRdb lists one record per CDR3 protein. This sample carries some 790,000 distinct CDR3 sequences, roughly 18% of them seen once, and the ten largest clones take around 14%. These data also featured in a second study, about T cells expressing NK-cell markers. From that report: Over 5 donors had dominant NKG2C+ clonotypes that comprised about 1.0-7.0% of their CD8+ T cells. It was still unclear whether expanded NKG2C+ T cell clones were HCMV specific.

The rearrangement links TRBV9 to TRBJ2-3, with TRBD2 identical over 10 bases. The TCR sequence derives from a woman aged 18-29 years in good health. The specimen was PBMCs. CDR3 amino acids: CASSVGSGGALRGFPDTQYF. The CDR3 DNA sequence: TGTGCCAGCAGCGTAGGCAGCGGGGGGGCCCTTCGGGGATTTCCAGATACGCAGTATTTT.